One and the same sample provided the 3 T cell receptor beta chains below, sequenced in a study of CD8 T cells in Susac syndrome. The RNA input was 0.5 to 1 ug, and it was reverse transcribed with random hexamers. One entry per CDR3 protein, called by TCRdb with MiXCR from the immunoSEQ multiplex PCR reads. The data show tens of thousands of distinct CDR3 sequences, with 95% seen just once and approximately 0.49% held by the top ten. The sample comprised CD8+ T cells from PBMCs. The receptors come from a human donor with Susac syndrome.

This chain connects TRBV29-1 to TRBJ2-2; D remains ambiguous. The CDR3 extends over 12 amino acids. Looked up from germline, CDR1 is SQVTM and CDR2 is ANQGSEA. Trimming stripped 4 bases from V and 1 base from J, with 4 bases between. The CDR3 protein is CSVGVNTGELFF. Here the CDR3 DNA reads TGCAGCGTTGGGGTGAACACCGGGGAGCTGTTTTTT.

This chain connects TRBV30 to TRBJ1-1, with a possible D match to TRBD1 (6 bases). The germline V gene has CDR1 GTSNPN and CDR2 SVGIG (reference sequence). This CDR3 has 13 residues. The V end lost 8 bases, the J end lost 1 base, and 14 bases lay between the germline ends. The CDR3 coding sequence is TGTGCCGGCGGAACAGGGTCGAACACTGAAGCTTTCTTT. Translation: CAGGTGSNTEAFF.

The sample holds a few counts of this clonotype. This sequence joins TRBV12-3 or TRBV12-4 and TRBJ1-3; perhaps TRBD1 as D (5 bases). V was shortened by 3 bases and J by 0 bases, with 12 bases between the two germline ends. The CDR3 contains 16 residues. CDR3: CASSLGRPSSGNTIYF. Written as DNA, the CDR3 is TGTGCCAGCAGTTTGGGACGTCCGAGCTCTGGAAACACCATATATTTT.